These T cell receptor beta chains were read from a single sample in a study of Ad26.COV2.S vaccination and SARS-CoV-2 variants. The repertoire was sequenced with immunoSEQ multiplex PCR; TCRdb's copy has only in-frame clones and lacks some. The repertoire has about 420,000 clones, roughly 90% of them found once; the top ten carry 3.6%. The sample here was peripheral blood, taken in a trial of Ad26.COV2.S vaccine versus placebo. The origin of the receptors is a person between 18 and 60 years old who received the Ad26.COV2.S COVID-19 vaccine or a placebo. Both conserved end residues are part of each CDR3. A D gene is named only where the DNA matches it firmly. The size of a clone is reported for some rows only, either as once, few or many, or as a class for expanded clones.

D gene,V gene,J gene,clone size,CDR3 protein,CDR3 DNA
NA,TRBV7-9,TRBJ1-3,NA,CASSLRDSGNTIYF,TGTGCCAGCAGCTTGCGCGACTCTGGAAACACCATATATTTT
TRBD1,TRBV5-1,TRBJ2-1,NA,CASSSGQADNEQFF,TGCGCCAGCAGCTCCGGACAGGCGGACAATGAGCAGTTCTTC
NA,TRBV6-5,TRBJ2-5,NA,CASSSRETQYF,TGTGCCAGCAGTTCTCGGGAAACCCAGTACTTC
NA,TRBV7-9,TRBJ2-2,NA,CASSSSIVGRLVFF,TGTGCCAGCAGCTCTTCTATCGTGGGCCGGCTGGTGTTTTTT
TRBD1,TRBV5-4,TRBJ1-2,NA,CASSSKTGGNYGYTF,TGTGCCAGCAGCTCCAAAACAGGGGGTAACTATGGCTACACCTTC
NA,TRBV5-1,TRBJ2-1,NA,CASSLMSTNEQFF,TGCGCCAGCAGCTTGATGTCAACCAATGAGCAGTTCTTC
NA,TRBV12-3/TRBV12-4,TRBJ1-2,once,CASSISAPYGYTF,TGTGCCAGCAGTATCTCGGCACCCTACGGCTACACCTTC
TRBD1,TRBV9,TRBJ1-5,once,CASSATGTVSQPQHF,TGTGCCAGCAGCGCCACCGGGACAGTCAGCCAGCCCCAGCATTTT
TRBD1,TRBV10-3,TRBJ2-7,NA,CAITRTGGAYEQYF,TGTGCCATCACAAGGACAGGGGGTGCCTACGAGCAGTACTTC
NA,TRBV4-1,TRBJ2-7,NA,CASSQWVNLDSSYEQYF,TGCGCCAGCAGCCAATGGGTGAATTTGGACTCCTCCTACGAGCAGTACTTC
TRBD1,TRBV7-9,TRBJ2-1,NA,CASTLGGTAINEQFF,TGTGCCAGCACCCTAGGTGGGACAGCGATCAATGAGCAGTTCTTC